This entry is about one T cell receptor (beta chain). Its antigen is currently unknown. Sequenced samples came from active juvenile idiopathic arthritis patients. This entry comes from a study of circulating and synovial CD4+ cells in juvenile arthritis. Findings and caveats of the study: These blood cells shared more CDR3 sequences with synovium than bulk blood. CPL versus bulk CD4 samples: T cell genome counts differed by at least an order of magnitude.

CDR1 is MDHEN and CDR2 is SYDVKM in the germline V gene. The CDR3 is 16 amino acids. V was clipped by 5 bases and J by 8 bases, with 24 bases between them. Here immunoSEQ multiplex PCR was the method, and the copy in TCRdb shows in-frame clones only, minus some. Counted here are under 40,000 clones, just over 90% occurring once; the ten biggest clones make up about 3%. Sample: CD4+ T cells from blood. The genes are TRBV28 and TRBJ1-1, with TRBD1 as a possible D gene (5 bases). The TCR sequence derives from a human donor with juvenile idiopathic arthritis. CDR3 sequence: CASSPSMGQGSGEAFF. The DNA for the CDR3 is TGTGCCAGCAGTCCATCCATGGGGCAGGGTAGCGGGGAAGCTTTCTTT. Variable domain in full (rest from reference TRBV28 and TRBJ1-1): DVKVTQSSRYLVKRTGEKVFLECVQDMDHENMFWYRQDPGLGLRLIYFSYDVKMKEKGDIPEGYSVSREKKERFSLILESASTNQTSMYLCASSPSMGQGSGEAFFGQGTRLTVV.